This T cell receptor (beta chain) was captured by sequencing in a study of cytomegalovirus exposure and HLA in healthy donors. Researchers ran the PCR with 60 Vbeta and 13 Jbeta primers. Original processing methods: About 11 million shared chains were among the about 80 million unique TCR beta chains that a later analysis counted. Some clones are missing from TCRdb's copy, which holds only in-frame ones; the method was immunoSEQ multiplex PCR. That table supplies the V and J calls and clone size; D and trimming were determined from the DNA. Of about 160,000 clones in the sample, roughly 83% are singletons; the top ten hold approximately 0.98%. The table lists this clone with a count of one. What it recognizes is unknown. CDR1 and CDR2 from the germline V gene are SGDLS and YYNGEE. This CDR3 contains 16 residues. V dropped 4 bases and J dropped 0 bases, with 14 bases sitting between them. Study results and caveats: Information on immune exposure was restricted to one variable (CMV serostatus).

This sequence joins TRBV9 and TRBJ2-1; weak D call: TRBD2 (6 bases). Sequencing was performed on PBMCs. This sequence was found in a man in his thirties or forties in good health and CMV-seronegative. The CDR3 here is CASSPQMGLSYNEQFF. The CDR3 DNA reads as TGTGCCAGCAGCCCTCAAATGGGACTCTCCTACAATGAGCAGTTCTTC.